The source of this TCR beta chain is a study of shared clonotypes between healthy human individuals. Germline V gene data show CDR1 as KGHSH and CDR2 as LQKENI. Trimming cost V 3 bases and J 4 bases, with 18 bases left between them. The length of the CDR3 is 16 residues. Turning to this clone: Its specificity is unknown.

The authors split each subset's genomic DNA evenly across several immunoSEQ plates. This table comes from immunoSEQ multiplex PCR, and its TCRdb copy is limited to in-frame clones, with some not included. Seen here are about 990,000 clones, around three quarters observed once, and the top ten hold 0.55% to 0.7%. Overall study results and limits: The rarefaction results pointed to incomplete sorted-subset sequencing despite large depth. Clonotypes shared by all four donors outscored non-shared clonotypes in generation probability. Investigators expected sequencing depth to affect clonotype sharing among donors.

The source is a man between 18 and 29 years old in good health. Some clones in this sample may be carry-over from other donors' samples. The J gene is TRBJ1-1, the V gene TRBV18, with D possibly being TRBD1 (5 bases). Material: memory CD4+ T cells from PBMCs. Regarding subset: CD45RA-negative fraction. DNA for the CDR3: TGTGCCAGCTCACCGGTGCAGGGTAGGTTAATCACTGAAGCTTTCTTT. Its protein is CASSPVQGRLITEAFF.